Following are 21 T cell receptor beta chains from one sample sequenced in a study of T cells in localized non-small cell lung cancer. Some clones are missing from TCRdb's copy, which holds only in-frame ones; the method was immunoSEQ multiplex PCR. Of fewer than 35,000 clones in the sample, 87% were seen once. The material was peripheral blood mononuclear cells, obtained before any cancer treatment. The receptors here all came from a man aged 35 to 69 with stage III lung adenocarcinoma.

The chain employs TRBV7-6 and TRBJ1-5, with D tentatively TRBD1 (5 bases). Per the germline V gene, CDR1 is SGHVS and CDR2 is FNYEAQ. This CDR3 has 15 amino acids. V shed 5 bases and J shed 5 bases, with 16 bases lying between them. CDR3 amino acids: CASSLGWGGDQPQHF. The CDR3 DNA sequence: TGTGCCAGCAGCCTGGGCTGGGGGGGTGATCAGCCCCAGCATTTT.

The rearrangement joins TRBV6-6 to TRBJ2-7; the D is unclear. V was clipped by 2 bases and J by 3 bases, with 8 bases between them. CDR3 length equals 13 residues. Germline-derived CDR1 and CDR2 are MNHNY and SVGAGI (reference sequence). The CDR3 region has the DNA TGTGCCAGCAGTTACGCGCCGGGCTACGAGCAGTACTTC. It codes for CASSYAPGYEQYF.

The chain carries TRBV27 and TRBJ1-4, with D possibly TRBD1 on 5 matching bases. Germline V gene sequence: CDR1 MNHEY, CDR2 SMNVEV (reference sequence). V shed 6 bases and J shed 0 bases, with 17 bases lying between them. The CDR3 spans 17 residues. CDR3 coding DNA: TGTGCCAGCAGGAAACAGGCCGTCACTGCAACTAATGAAAAACTGTTTTTT. Its protein is CASRKQAVTATNEKLFF.

The V and J genes are TRBV6-1 and TRBJ2-5, with TRBD1 matching 7 bases. Germline V gene sequence: CDR1 MNHNS, CDR2 SASEGT. V lost 2 bases and J lost 4; bases outside the gene matches: 4. The CDR3 has 14 amino acids. CDR3 sequence (DNA): TGTGCCAGCAGTGAAAGGACAGGCCCAGAGACCCAGTACTTC. Encoded protein: CASSERTGPETQYF.

The CDR3 sequence is CASRYRTDPGYGYTF. The CDR3 DNA is TGTGCCAGCAGATATCGGACGGACCCAGGCTATGGCTACACCTTC. V gene TRBV6-6 combines with J gene TRBJ1-2; D unclear. V was cut by 6 bases and J by 4 bases, with 18 bases left in between. The CDR3 extends over 15 amino acids. Germline-derived CDR1 and CDR2 are MNHNY and SVGAGI (reference sequence).

This clone was counted once. V usage is TRBV12-5 and J usage is TRBJ2-1; 9 positions match TRBD2. This CDR3 is 21 amino acids long. Germline V lookup: CDR1 LGHNT, CDR2 FRNRAP. J was trimmed by 0 bases and V by 0 bases; bases with no gene match: 15. The CDR3 DNA reads TGTGCTAGTGGTTTGGTTTATCCTAGCGGGGCGACATGGGGCTCCTACAATGAGCAGTTCTTC. It yields the protein CASGLVYPSGATWGSYNEQFF.

This clone appeared a single time. The rearrangement uses TRBV4-3 and TRBJ1-1, with D unresolved. The CDR3 sequence is 14 residues long. Germline V gene sequence: CDR1 LGHNA, CDR2 YSLEER. Trimming took off 7 bases at V and 10 bases at J, with 22 bases between the two ends. The CDR3 loop is CASNPRRGLFGAFF. The CDR3 DNA reads as TGCGCCAGCAACCCCCGGAGAGGGCTCTTTGGAGCTTTCTTT.

The chain joins TRBV4-2 to TRBJ2-1; D may be TRBD1 or TRBD2 (6 bases each). The ends were cut back, 3 bases at V and 7 bases at J, with 16 bases in the middle. The CDR3 has 15 residues. Per germline, CDR1 LGHNA and CDR2 YNFKEQ. This chain's CDR3 is CASSQPRGGRNEQFF. The CDR3 bases are TGTGCCAGCAGCCAGCCCCGAGGGGGGCGGAATGAGCAGTTCTTC.

The chain uses TRBV19 and TRBJ2-3, with D maybe TRBD2 (6 bases). The germline V and J ends were trimmed by 4 bases and 3 bases, with 8 bases remaining between them. The CDR3 contains 13 residues. CDR1 LNHDA and CDR2 SQIVND come from the germline V gene (reference sequence). CDR3 sequence: CASSRLATDTQYF. Written as DNA, the CDR3 is TGTGCCAGTAGTAGGCTAGCGACAGATACGCAGTATTTT.

This clone was seen just once. The chain is built from TRBV7-2 and TRBJ1-2; D unresolved. Trimming cost V 2 bases and J 4 bases, with 5 bases left between them. The length of the CDR3 is 12 residues. Germline V gene data show CDR1 as SGHTA and CDR2 as FQGNSA. This chain's CDR3 is CASSLRPYGYTF. CDR3 DNA: TGTGCCAGCAGCTTACGGCCCTATGGCTACACCTTC.

The chain combines TRBV6-1 with TRBJ1-1, with a tentative D call TRBD1 (5 bases). This CDR3 region has 14 residues. Between the trimmed V and J ends, which lost 3 bases and 3 bases, there was a span of 11 bases. The germline gives CDR1 MNHNS, CDR2 SASEGT. In DNA form, the CDR3 reads TGTGCCAGCAGTGAGCCGGGACTGTACACTGAAGCTTTCTTT. Translating gives CASSEPGLYTEAFF.

The V gene is TRBV7-2, the J gene TRBJ2-3, with D possibly being TRBD1 (6 bases). The CDR3 length is 16 residues. The ends were cut back, 5 bases at V and 0 bases at J, with 15 bases in the middle. The germline CDR1 and CDR2 sequences are SGHTA and FQGNSA. DNA of the CDR3: TGTGCCAGCAGCCCCCAGGGGCTTACAAGCACAGATACGCAGTATTTT. This gives the protein CASSPQGLTSTDTQYF.

The chain carries TRBV6-4 and TRBJ2-3; 9 positions match TRBD2. The V gene's germline CDR1 is MRHNA and CDR2 SNTAGT. V lost 5 bases to trimming and J lost 4 bases; unmatched junction nucleotides: 4. This CDR3 region has 14 residues. The CDR3 is CASSRAGGADTQYF. CDR3 coding DNA: TGTGCCAGCAGTCGAGCGGGGGGCGCAGATACGCAGTATTTT.

The V and J genes are TRBV4-3 and TRBJ2-5, with D possibly matching TRBD2 (5 bases). The length of the CDR3 is 17 residues. CDR1 and CDR2 (germline): LGHNA, YSLEER. The V end lost 0 bases, the J end lost 4 bases, and 18 bases lay between the germline ends. The CDR3 protein is CASSQDAAGISRETQYF. The CDR3 DNA reads TGCGCCAGCAGCCAAGATGCTGCCGGGATCTCCCGAGAGACCCAGTACTTC.

The J gene is TRBJ2-3, the V gene TRBV5-1, with 8 bases identical to TRBD2. V lost 1 base, J lost 2 bases, and 6 bases stayed unmatched. CDR1 is SGHRS and CDR2 is YFSETQ in the germline V gene. The CDR3 length is 16 residues. CDR3 nucleotide sequence: TGCGCCAGCAGCTTGAAACTAGCGGCTTCCACAGATACGCAGTATTTT. It translates to CASSLKLAASTDTQYF.

The gene calls are TRBV28 and TRBJ1-5, with D tentatively TRBD1 (5 bases). V was cut by 7 bases and J by 1 base, with 14 bases left in between. This CDR3 is 15 amino acids long. Germline lookup yields CDR1 MDHEN and CDR2 SYDVKM. CDR3 protein: CASTPPGRSNQPQHF. In DNA, the CDR3 is TGTGCCAGCACCCCGCCAGGGCGAAGCAATCAGCCCCAGCATTTT.

This chain uses TRBV30 with TRBJ2-7, with D unresolved. The V gene's germline CDR1 is GTSNPN and CDR2 SVGIG (reference sequence). V was trimmed by 3 bases and J by 3 bases, leaving 12 bases between them. The CDR3 runs to 13 residues. In DNA, the CDR3 is TGTGCCTGGAGCCCTTCCCCCTACTACGAGCAGTACTTC. Residues: CAWSPSPYYEQYF.

V usage is TRBV9 and J usage is TRBJ2-5, with a tentative D call TRBD2 (5 bases). The V and J ends lost 5 bases and 5 bases respectively, with 16 bases between them. CDR3 size: 14 residues. Germline CDR1 SGDLS, CDR2 YYNGEE. The CDR3 loop is CASSPQGGFETQYF. DNA of the CDR3: TGTGCCAGCAGTCCACAAGGAGGATTCGAGACCCAGTACTTC.

This clone was counted only a few times. The gene calls are TRBV6-6 and TRBJ1-6; D perhaps matches TRBD1 (5 bases). Germline V CDR1 and CDR2: MNHNY, SVGAGI (reference sequence). CDR3 length equals 15 residues. V was clipped by 0 bases and J by 9 bases, with 12 bases between them. This chain's CDR3 is CASSYSIGGSSPLHF. CDR3 nucleotides: TGTGCCAGCAGTTACTCGATCGGGGGGAGTTCACCCCTCCACTTT.

This clone was seen only a few times. The chain carries TRBV18 and TRBJ1-5; 8 bases match TRBD1. There are 15 residues in the CDR3. The junction had 7 bases not matched to a gene; V was cut back by 6 bases and J by 3 bases. Germline CDR1 KGHSH, CDR2 LQKENI. The CDR3 DNA reads as TGTGCCAGCTCCGAGGACAGGGCGCCCAATCAGCCCCAGCATTTT. Encoded protein: CASSEDRAPNQPQHF. Looking up the rest from reference TRBV18 and TRBJ1-5 gives the full variable domain: NAGVMQNPRHLVRRRGQEARLRCSPMKGHSHVYWYRQLPEEGLKFMVYLQKENIIDESGMPKERFSAEFPKEGPSILRIQQVVRGDSAAYFCASSEDRAPNQPQHFGDGTRLSIL.

The V gene is TRBV5-1, the J gene TRBJ1-3; TRBD1 aligns across 7 bases. V was pared by 3 bases and J by 0 bases, with 3 bases of the junction left unmatched. This CDR3 is built from 15 residues. Germline CDR1 SGHRS, CDR2 YFSETQ. CDR3 sequence reads: CASSSGQSSGNTIYF. CDR3 DNA: TGCGCCAGCAGCTCGGGACAGAGCTCTGGAAACACCATATATTTT.